This entry lists 22 T cell receptor beta chains sequenced from one sample in a study of cytomegalovirus exposure and HLA in healthy donors. Primers for the PCR totalled 60 Vbeta and 13 Jbeta. The data were produced by immunoSEQ multiplex PCR, yet TCRdb's version contains in-frame clones alone and is incomplete. The profile shows 200,000 or so clones, 81% of them singletons. What was sequenced was PBMCs. The receptor source for this set is a man aged 45-65 years in good health and CMV-seronegative.

This chain uses TRBV27 with TRBJ1-1, with TRBD1 as a possible D gene (5 bases). This CDR3 is 15 amino acids long. The V and J ends lost 5 bases and 0 bases respectively, with 13 bases between them. The germline V gene encodes CDR1 MNHEY and CDR2 SMNVEV (reference sequence). CDR3 amino acids: CASSAPGALNTEAFF. The CDR3 coding sequence is TGTGCCAGCAGTGCCCCTGGGGCCCTGAACACTGAAGCTTTCTTT.

The chain couples TRBV18 to TRBJ1-2, with 8 bases fitting TRBD1. The length of the CDR3 is 16 residues. J gave up 4 bases and V 3 bases, and 10 bases lay outside the gene matches. Germline V lookup: CDR1 KGHSH, CDR2 LQKENI. The CDR3: CASSPEMDRATYGYTF. CDR3 nucleotides: TGTGCCAGCTCACCCGAGATGGACAGGGCTACCTATGGCTACACCTTC.

The genes are TRBV18 and TRBJ2-7; the match to TRBD2 covers 8 bases. Unmatched junction bases numbered 5, after V lost 2 bases and J lost 2 bases. Germline V CDR1 and CDR2: KGHSH, LQKENI. The CDR3 has 15 amino acids. The CDR3 bases are TGTGCCAGCTCACCAGAGAACGGGGGGGCCTACGAGCAGTACTTC. Amino acids: CASSPENGGAYEQYF.

This chain uses TRBV5-1 with TRBJ1-2; D unresolved. V was pared by 0 bases and J by 5 bases, with 5 bases between. CDR1 is SGHRS and CDR2 is YFSETQ in the germline V gene. The CDR3 loop spans 12 amino acids. This CDR3 reads CASSLAGYGYTF. Written as DNA, the CDR3 is TGCGCCAGCAGCTTGGCGGGGTATGGCTACACCTTC.

As to this clone: The DNA is omitted, as the CDR3 cannot be located on it reliably, and the CDR3 follows TCRdb's listing. The rearrangement joins TRBV19 to TRBJ2-2; TRBD2 was called by the table and not checked on the DNA. The germline CDR1 and CDR2 sequences are LNHDA and SQIVND (reference sequence). Both ends counted, the CDR3 spans 14 residues. CDR3 residues: CARSHFGNTGELFF.

This sequence joins TRBV4-1 and TRBJ1-2; 7 positions match TRBD1. Germline-derived CDR1 and CDR2 are MGHRA and YSYEKL. The ends lost 3 bases at V and 2 bases at J; junction bases unmatched: 3. This CDR3 spans 14 amino acids. CDR3 DNA sequence: TGCGCCAGCAGCCAGAGACAGGGAAACTATGGCTACACCTTC. Protein sequence: CASSQRQGNYGYTF.

This clone was seen a few times. The J gene is TRBJ2-7, the V gene TRBV6-5; D unclear. Germline loops: CDR1 MNHEY, CDR2 SVGAGI. Trimming took 5 bases from V and 1 from J, leaving 9 bases between them. The CDR3 loop spans 13 amino acids. CDR3 coding DNA: TGTGCCAGCAGTGAGACACCATCCTACGAGCAGTACTTC. It encodes CASSETPSYEQYF.

This chain links TRBV6-6 with TRBJ1-3, with D maybe TRBD1 (5 bases). CDR1 is MNHNY, CDR2 SVGAGI, per germline (reference sequence). Trimming removed 10 bases at V and 0 bases at J, with 13 bases between. The CDR3 totals 14 residues. The CDR3 region is CATSPGGSGNTIYF. DNA for the CDR3: TGTGCCACCTCTCCGGGGGGCTCTGGAAACACCATATATTTT.

V and J are TRBV7-9 and TRBJ2-7; a weak D match, TRBD1 (5 bases). In germline, CDR1 is SEHNR, CDR2 FQNEAQ (reference sequence). The CDR3 has 14 residues. Trimming shortened V by 3 bases and J by 5 bases, and 14 bases separated the two germline ends. The CDR3 sequence is CASSLNGRADEQYF. CDR3 in DNA: TGTGCCAGCAGCTTGAATGGCAGGGCTGACGAGCAGTACTTC.

The V and J genes are TRBV2 and TRBJ1-1; D unresolved. Trimming took 7 bases from V and 5 from J, leaving 11 bases between them. Germline V gene lookup returns CDR1 SNHLY and CDR2 FYNNEI. The CDR3 covers 12 residues. CDR3 protein: CASKAGVTEAFF. As DNA, the CDR3 is TGTGCCAGCAAGGCGGGAGTGACTGAAGCTTTCTTT.

In DNA, the CDR3 is TGTGCCAGCATCCCCTTGCCCCCTCCGTGGGGACTAGTCAACACCGGGGAGCTGTTTTTT. Protein: CASIPLPPPWGLVNTGELFF. The chain couples TRBV6-4 to TRBJ2-2, with 8 bases that match TRBD2. Unmatched junction bases numbered 21, after V lost 7 bases and J lost 2 bases. CDR1 and CDR2 (germline): MRHNA, SNTAGT. CDR3 size: 20 residues.

This clone was observed many times. This chain joins TRBV27 and TRBJ1-1, with D tentatively TRBD1 (5 bases). V lost 1 base and J 8 bases, leaving 8 bases between the germline ends. In germline, CDR1 is MNHEY, CDR2 SMNVEV (reference sequence). The CDR3 loop spans 12 amino acids. In DNA form, the CDR3 reads TGTGCCAGCAGTTTATTGCAGGGAGAAGCTTTCTTT. Protein sequence: CASSLLQGEAFF.

CDR3: CASSRGGQETQYF. The CDR3 DNA is TGTGCCAGCAGTCGGGGGGGCCAAGAGACCCAGTACTTC. The chain is built from TRBV27 and TRBJ2-5; 8 bases agree with TRBD2. CDR1 is MNHEY and CDR2 is SMNVEV in the germline V gene (reference sequence). J was trimmed by 1 base and V by 5 bases; bases with no gene match: 0. The CDR3 consists of 13 residues.

The CDR3 protein is CASSYLPATNEKLFF. In DNA form, the CDR3 reads TGTGCCAGCAGTTACCTACCTGCAACTAATGAAAAACTGTTTTTT. The chain joins TRBV6-5 to TRBJ1-4; D uncertain. The CDR3 has 15 residues. CDR1 is MNHEY and CDR2 is SVGAGI in the germline V gene. The V end was cut by 2 bases, the J end by 0 bases, with 7 bases between.

V is TRBV27 and J is TRBJ2-7, with 8 bases aligning to TRBD1. This CDR3 spans 13 amino acids. The V gene end was trimmed by 5 bases and the J gene end by 4 bases; junction bases not matched to a gene: 4. Germline V lookup: CDR1 MNHEY, CDR2 SMNVEV (reference sequence). The CDR3 DNA follows: TGTGCCAGCAGTCAGGGGGCGGATTACGAGCAGTACTTC. Translation: CASSQGADYEQYF.

The V gene is TRBV9, the J gene TRBJ2-1; 11 bases agree with TRBD2. J lost 10 bases, V lost 0 bases, and 6 bases had no gene match. This CDR3 has 15 residues. Per the germline V gene, CDR1 is SGDLS and CDR2 is YYNGEE. CDR3 DNA: TGTGCCAGCAGCGTAGGTAGCGGGGGGGCACGGGAGCAGTTCTTC. This codes for CASSVGSGGAREQFF.

For this clone: Other DNA sequences in the sample encode the same CDR3. The chain has TRBV6-1 and TRBJ1-5, with D unresolved. The CDR3 runs to 14 residues. V lost 8 bases and J lost 1, with 12 bases in between. The germline gives CDR1 MNHNS, CDR2 SASEGT. CDR3 nucleotide sequence: TGTGCCAGCCACCAGACGGGGAGCAATCAGCCCCAGCATTTT. Residues: CASHQTGSNQPQHF.

As for this clone: The sample carries other DNA sequences with the same CDR3. The V and J genes are TRBV27 and TRBJ1-5; D is ambiguous. V was cut by 6 bases and J by 4 bases, with 13 bases left in between. This CDR3 spans 14 amino acids. CDR1 is MNHEY, CDR2 SMNVEV, per germline (reference sequence). CDR3 sequence: CASSGGGSNQPQHF. The DNA for the CDR3 is TGTGCCAGCAGCGGAGGAGGGTCAAATCAGCCCCAGCATTTT.

The chain has TRBV10-3 and TRBJ2-1, with 8 bases matching TRBD2. The ends lost 4 bases at V and 4 bases at J; junction bases unmatched: 12. Germline lookup yields CDR1 ENHRY and CDR2 SYGVKD. The CDR3 covers 17 residues. CDR3 nucleotides: TGTGCCATCAGTGGCCGGGAGGGCCCCCTATATTACAATGAGCAGTTCTTC. Amino acids: CAISGREGPLYYNEQFF.

This clone came up once. The gene calls are TRBV4-1 and TRBJ1-1; 8 bases match TRBD1. The CDR3 is 20 amino acids. J lost 0 bases, V lost 1 base, and 16 bases had no gene match. Germline loops: CDR1 MGHRA, CDR2 YSYEKL. The CDR3 here is CASSQGGQGARWGMNTEAFF. The CDR3, as DNA: TGCGCCAGCAGCCAAGGGGGGCAGGGGGCCCGTTGGGGGATGAACACTGAAGCTTTCTTT.

This chain uses TRBV15 with TRBJ2-1; the match to TRBD1 covers 7 bases. The V segment lost 1 base and the J segment 4 bases; nucleotides outside the gene matches: 4. Germline values: CDR1 LNHNV, CDR2 YYDKDF (reference sequence). The CDR3 length is 15 residues. This chain's CDR3 is CATSRGQGPYNEQFF. The CDR3 region has the DNA TGTGCCACCAGCAGAGGACAGGGCCCTTACAATGAGCAGTTCTTC.

This chain links TRBV7-8 with TRBJ2-1, with D unclear. Per germline, CDR1 SGHVS and CDR2 FQNEAQ. This CDR3 has 14 residues. Trimming stripped 3 bases from V and 5 bases from J, with 11 bases between. DNA of the CDR3: TGTGCCAGCAGCTTGAGGCAGCATAACAATGAGCAGTTCTTC. Translating it yields CASSLRQHNNEQFF.